The 16 T cell receptor beta chains below all came from one sample that was sequenced in a study of T cells in Graves' hyperthyroidism and ophthalmopathy. RNA transcripts served as the template for amplifying TCR beta CDR3 regions. First-round RT-PCR of the TCR CDR3 relied on the HTBI primer set. From the multiplex PCR reads, TCRdb called clonotypes with MiXCR, one entry per CDR3 protein. The sample carries 620,000 or so distinct CDR3 sequences, approximately 15% recorded once. Input material: blood. All receptors derive from a woman aged 45-59 years with Graves' ophthalmopathy.

This clonotype was counted many times. This chain uses TRBV7-2 with TRBJ2-2; tentatively, D is TRBD2 (6 bases). The CDR3 runs to 16 residues. The V gene's germline CDR1 is SGHTA and CDR2 FQGNSA. The V end was cut by 6 bases, the J end by 2 bases, with 16 bases between. The CDR3 is CASRVVGTRNTGELFF. The CDR3, as DNA: TGTGCCAGCAGGGTAGTGGGGACTCGCAACACCGGGGAGCTGTTTTTT.

This clonotype was found many times. The rearrangement joins TRBV20-1 to TRBJ1-2; 7 bases fit TRBD1. The V segment lost 3 bases and the J segment 3 bases; nucleotides outside the gene matches: 10. The CDR3 covers 15 residues. From germline, CDR1 is DFQATT and CDR2 SNEGSKA (reference sequence). In DNA form, the CDR3 reads TGCAGTGCTAGTGAGCCGAGGGGGCGCGACTATGGCTACACCTTC. Translating gives CSASEPRGRDYGYTF.

There are many counts of this clonotype. The genes are TRBV28 and TRBJ2-5, with 8 bases aligning to TRBD1. The J segment lost 5 bases and the V segment lost 6 bases, leaving 5 bases of the junction unmatched. CDR3 size: 13 residues. Per the germline V gene, CDR1 is MDHEN and CDR2 is SYDVKM. The CDR3 loop is CASRDRGKETQYF. The CDR3 DNA reads as TGTGCCAGCAGAGACAGGGGAAAGGAGACCCAGTACTTC.

Ten or more counts support this clonotype. This chain joins TRBV5-1 and TRBJ1-1, with a tentative D call TRBD1 (5 bases). Deletions cut 2 bases from V and 7 bases from J, with 18 bases between. This CDR3 contains 15 residues. Per the germline V gene, CDR1 is SGHRS and CDR2 is YFSETQ. CDR3 region: CASSLKGAREGEAFF. CDR3 coding DNA: TGCGCCAGCAGCTTAAAAGGGGCGCGAGAAGGTGAAGCTTTCTTT.

This clonotype was seen at least ten times. V is TRBV12-3 or TRBV12-4 and J is TRBJ2-1, with 7 positions matching TRBD1. CDR3 size: 15 residues. V lost 5 bases and J lost 0; bases outside the gene matches: 4. The CDR3 DNA follows: TGTGCCAGCAGTCCGGGACAGAGCTCCTACAATGAGCAGTTCTTC. Protein sequence: CASSPGQSSYNEQFF.

This clonotype was picked up many times. The chain is built from TRBV29-1 and TRBJ2-3, with D maybe TRBD1 (6 bases). The V gene's germline CDR1 is SQVTM and CDR2 ANQGSEA. The CDR3 covers 17 residues. Trimming left V 6 bases short and J 2 bases short, with 24 bases between. In DNA form, the CDR3 reads TGCAGCGTCCACAGGGATCCGGGGCGGTCCACCACAGATACGCAGTATTTT. Its translation: CSVHRDPGRSTTDTQYF.

This clonotype showed up many times. The V gene is TRBV12-3 or TRBV12-4, the J gene TRBJ1-1, with a tentative D call TRBD1 (5 bases). The CDR3 runs to 15 residues. The ends were cut back, 2 bases at V and 1 base at J, with 11 bases in the middle. DNA of the CDR3: TGTGCCAGCAGTTTATTTCAGGGAGGGAACACTGAAGCTTTCTTT. Translation gives CASSLFQGGNTEAFF.

The chain is built from TRBV28 and TRBJ1-2; 8 bases agree with TRBD1. Germline V gene data show CDR1 as MDHEN and CDR2 as SYDVKM. Trimming took 7 bases from V and 7 from J; bases not matched to a gene: 14. CDR3 length equals 15 residues. As DNA, the CDR3 is TGTGCCAGCACCGACAGGGGTGGCTCGGTCGGTGGCTACACCTTC. Protein: CASTDRGGSVGGYTF.

V and J are TRBV6-2 or TRBV6-3 and TRBJ2-3; D is undetermined. The CDR3 is 15 amino acids. Trimming took off 5 bases at V and 1 base at J, with 13 bases between the two ends. CDR1 MNHEY and CDR2 SVGEGT come from the germline V gene. DNA for the CDR3: TGTGCCAGCAGTCCTTTGAGCCCAGGCACAGATACGCAGTATTTT. Encoded protein: CASSPLSPGTDTQYF.

The chain links TRBV14 to TRBJ2-2; D not resolved. Germline CDR1 is SGHDN and CDR2 is FVKESK. V shed 0 bases and J shed 7 bases, with 6 bases lying between them. The CDR3 totals 13 residues. This CDR3 is CASSQDKVGELFF. DNA for the CDR3: TGTGCCAGCAGCCAAGATAAGGTCGGGGAGCTGTTTTTT.

The gene calls are TRBV18 and TRBJ2-7, with D perhaps TRBD1 (6 bases). This CDR3 spans 14 amino acids. Germline assignment: CDR1 KGHSH and CDR2 LQKENI. Deletions cut 3 bases from V and 3 bases from J, with 12 bases between. In DNA form, the CDR3 reads TGTGCCAGCTCACCTCTGGACAGCCACTACGAGCAGTACTTC. It encodes CASSPLDSHYEQYF.

The sample holds many counts of this clonotype. The chain carries TRBV12-3 or TRBV12-4 and TRBJ1-5; D call uncertain. CDR3 length: 17 amino acids. V dropped 5 bases and J dropped 0 bases, with 17 bases sitting between them. The CDR3 DNA reads TGTGCCAGCAGTACCTCGGGCCTGATCAATAGCAATCAGCCCCAGCATTTT. Its translation: CASSTSGLINSNQPQHF.

With regard to this clonotype: Sequence at one end of the junction differs from germline and may be a read error. The chain carries TRBV30 and TRBJ2-2; possibly TRBD2 for D (7 bases). Germline V lookup: CDR1 GTSNPN, CDR2 SVGIG (reference sequence). The CDR3 runs 12 residues. CDR3 region: CAGRGYTGELFF. CDR3 in DNA: TGTGCCGGGAGGGGGTACACCGGGGAGCTGTTTTTT.

V gene TRBV7-9 combines with J gene TRBJ1-3; 11 positions agree with TRBD1. This CDR3 has 16 amino acids. Germline-derived CDR1 and CDR2 are SEHNR and FQNEAQ (reference sequence). After removal of 3 bases from V and 7 bases from J, the junction contained 8 bases not matched to a gene. CDR3 in amino acids: CASSFPWGQGDNTIYF. Written as DNA, the CDR3 is TGTGCCAGCAGCTTTCCCTGGGGACAGGGGGACAACACCATATATTTT.

This clonotype was picked up a small number of times. The chain links TRBV29-1 to TRBJ2-1; D uncertain. The CDR3 has 12 residues. Trimming removed 5 bases at V and 4 bases at J, with 9 bases between. Germline assignment: CDR1 SQVTM and CDR2 ANQGSEA. The CDR3 coding sequence is TGCAGCGTTCGGACGGAATACAATGAGCAGTTCTTC. It codes for CSVRTEYNEQFF.

This clonotype appeared many times. The chain recombines TRBV7-2 with TRBJ2-2, with D perhaps TRBD2 (6 bases). V gave up 3 bases and J gave up 2 bases, with 10 bases separating them. CDR3 length equals 15 residues. Per the germline V gene, CDR1 is SGHTA and CDR2 is FQGNSA. DNA of the CDR3: TGTGCCAGCAGCTTCTTCGGGGGTAACACCGGGGAGCTGTTTTTT. Amino acid sequence: CASSFFGGNTGELFF.